A selection of T cell receptor beta chains follows, all from one sample in a study of blood T cell repertoires in COVID-19. Assay: immunoSEQ multiplex PCR; the TCRdb copy retains only in-frame clones and omits some. Of 35,000 to 50,000 clones listed, roughly 84% are singletons. Sequencing was performed on peripheral blood. Receptors originate from a woman in her 70s with acute or convalescent COVID-19. The CDR3 runs from the conserved cysteine through the conserved F or W. Fields, in order: clone size, D gene, J gene, V gene, CDR3 protein, CDR3 DNA. D genes are given only for firm matches. Size tells how often a clone was seen (once, few, many) or the class of an expanded clone, and some rows leave it out.

abundance: .; d_gene: .; j_gene: TRBJ2-5; v_gene: TRBV6-6; CDR3aa: CASSYPADQETQYF; CDR3nt: TGTGCCAGCAGTTACCCAGCGGACCAAGAGACCCAGTACTTC
abundance: .; d_gene: .; j_gene: TRBJ2-7; v_gene: TRBV9; CDR3aa: CASSVQLGTRYEQYF; CDR3nt: TGTGCCAGCAGCGTCCAATTAGGGACACGCTACGAGCAGTACTTC
abundance: .; d_gene: .; j_gene: TRBJ2-7; v_gene: TRBV5-5; CDR3aa: CASSFRGDSSTYEQYF; CDR3nt: TGTGCCAGCAGCTTCAGGGGGGACTCCTCCACGTACGAGCAGTACTTC
abundance: .; d_gene: TRBD2; j_gene: TRBJ2-1; v_gene: TRBV5-1; CDR3aa: CASTSGLATYNEQFF; CDR3nt: TGCGCCAGCACCTCCGGACTAGCGACCTACAATGAGCAGTTCTTC
abundance: .; d_gene: .; j_gene: TRBJ1-3; v_gene: TRBV11-1; CDR3aa: CASSLTGPSGNTIYF; CDR3nt: TGTGCCAGCAGCTTAACAGGGCCCTCTGGAAACACCATATATTTT
abundance: few; d_gene: TRBD1; j_gene: TRBJ2-1; v_gene: TRBV10-1; CDR3aa: CASSPTGTGLNEQFF; CDR3nt: TGCGCCAGCAGTCCAACCGGGACAGGGCTCAATGAGCAGTTCTTC
abundance: .; d_gene: .; j_gene: TRBJ2-2; v_gene: TRBV4-3; CDR3aa: CASSQVLNTGELFF; CDR3nt: TGCGCCAGCAGCCAAGTCCTGAACACCGGGGAGCTGTTTTTT
abundance: .; d_gene: TRBD1; j_gene: TRBJ1-1; v_gene: TRBV5-6; CDR3aa: CASSFERGQGLTEAFF; CDR3nt: TGTGCCAGCAGCTTCGAAAGGGGACAGGGATTAACTGAAGCTTTCTTT
abundance: few; d_gene: .; j_gene: TRBJ1-1; v_gene: TRBV9; CDR3aa: CASSAQPGTEAFF; CDR3nt: TGTGCCAGCAGCGCCCAACCAGGTACTGAAGCTTTCTTT
abundance: .; d_gene: .; j_gene: TRBJ1-1; v_gene: TRBV6-5; CDR3aa: CASSLTRNTEAFF; CDR3nt: TGTGCCAGCAGTTTAACACGGAACACTGAAGCTTTCTTT
abundance: .; d_gene: TRBD2; j_gene: TRBJ2-4; v_gene: TRBV20-1; CDR3aa: CSASPLSGGQNIQYF; CDR3nt: TGCAGTGCTAGTCCTCTATCGGGAGGGCAAAACATTCAGTACTTC
abundance: .; d_gene: TRBD2; j_gene: TRBJ2-1; v_gene: TRBV10-1; CDR3aa: CASSVTSGRNEQFF; CDR3nt: TGCGCCAGCAGTGTAACTAGCGGGAGAAATGAGCAGTTCTTC
abundance: .; d_gene: .; j_gene: TRBJ1-5; v_gene: TRBV5-4; CDR3aa: CASSLGQIAPQHF; CDR3nt: TGTGCCAGCAGCTTGGGACAGATCGCGCCCCAGCATTTT
abundance: .; d_gene: TRBD2; j_gene: TRBJ2-7; v_gene: TRBV11-2; CDR3aa: CASSMTSGATYEQYF; CDR3nt: TGTGCCAGCAGCATGACTAGCGGGGCGACCTACGAGCAGTACTTC
abundance: .; d_gene: TRBD1; j_gene: TRBJ2-7; v_gene: TRBV5-1; CDR3aa: CASSVDREYEQYF; CDR3nt: TGCGCCAGCAGCGTCGACAGGGAATACGAGCAGTACTTC
abundance: .; d_gene: .; j_gene: TRBJ2-7; v_gene: TRBV6-6; CDR3aa: CASSYVGESYEQYF; CDR3nt: TGTGCCAGCAGTTACGTGGGCGAATCCTACGAGCAGTACTTC
abundance: once; d_gene: TRBD2; j_gene: TRBJ2-1; v_gene: TRBV24-1; CDR3aa: CATSDPGLAGGLNNEQFF; CDR3nt: TGTGCCACCAGTGACCCGGGACTAGCGGGAGGTCTCAACAATGAGCAGTTCTTC
abundance: once; d_gene: .; j_gene: TRBJ2-7; v_gene: TRBV7-2; CDR3aa: CASSLGGTGPSYEQYF; CDR3nt: TGTGCCAGCAGCTTAGGAGGTACAGGGCCCTCCTACGAGCAGTACTTC
abundance: .; d_gene: .; j_gene: TRBJ2-2; v_gene: TRBV5-4; CDR3aa: CASSKIDTSTGELFF; CDR3nt: TGTGCCAGCAGTAAGATCGACACTTCCACCGGGGAGCTGTTTTTT
abundance: .; d_gene: TRBD2; j_gene: TRBJ2-1; v_gene: TRBV11-3; CDR3aa: CASSSGTSGRSGYNEQFF; CDR3nt: TGTGCCAGCAGCTCCGGGACTAGCGGGAGATCGGGCTACAATGAGCAGTTCTTC
abundance: .; d_gene: TRBD1; j_gene: TRBJ1-2; v_gene: TRBV6-5; CDR3aa: CASRGGQGEYGYTF; CDR3nt: TGTGCCAGCAGGGGGGGACAGGGAGAATATGGCTACACCTTC
abundance: few; d_gene: .; j_gene: TRBJ1-6; v_gene: TRBV28; CDR3aa: CASSPGTPYNSPLHF; CDR3nt: TGTGCCAGCAGTCCCGGGACACCGTATAATTCACCCCTCCACTTT
abundance: .; d_gene: .; j_gene: TRBJ2-7; v_gene: TRBV18; CDR3aa: CASSPITVETTEQYF; CDR3nt: TGTGCCAGCTCACCAATCACGGTGGAGACCACCGAGCAGTACTTC
abundance: few; d_gene: TRBD1; j_gene: TRBJ1-5; v_gene: TRBV19; CDR3aa: CASEGARDQPQHF; CDR3nt: TGTGCCAGCGAGGGGGCGCGGGATCAGCCCCAGCATTTT
abundance: .; d_gene: .; j_gene: TRBJ2-7; v_gene: TRBV7-9; CDR3aa: CASSWDTDEQYF; CDR3nt: TGTGCCAGCAGCTGGGACACAGACGAGCAGTACTTC
abundance: .; d_gene: TRBD1; j_gene: TRBJ1-4; v_gene: TRBV27; CDR3aa: CATKPDRGDEKLFF; CDR3nt: TGTGCCACCAAACCGGACAGGGGCGATGAAAAACTGTTTTTT
abundance: .; d_gene: .; j_gene: TRBJ2-1; v_gene: TRBV28; CDR3aa: CASSSGTGGWNEQFF; CDR3nt: TGTGCCAGCAGTTCCGGGACTGGGGGGTGGAATGAGCAGTTCTTC
abundance: .; d_gene: TRBD1; j_gene: TRBJ2-4; v_gene: TRBV19; CDR3aa: CASSTTGVQNIQYF; CDR3nt: TGTGCCAGTAGTACAACAGGGGTACAAAACATTCAGTACTTC
abundance: .; d_gene: TRBD1; j_gene: TRBJ2-7; v_gene: TRBV5-1; CDR3aa: CASSLGGGQGLPYEQYF; CDR3nt: TGCGCCAGCAGCTTGGGGGGGGGACAGGGGCTACCCTACGAGCAGTACTTC
abundance: .; d_gene: .; j_gene: TRBJ1-2; v_gene: TRBV19; CDR3aa: CASSSTGGPRGTNYGYTF; CDR3nt: TGTGCCAGTAGTTCAACGGGGGGGCCCCGGGGTACTAACTATGGCTACACCTTC
abundance: .; d_gene: TRBD1; j_gene: TRBJ2-5; v_gene: TRBV6-5; CDR3aa: CASSYTDRGHETQYF; CDR3nt: TGTGCCAGCAGTTACACGGACAGGGGGCATGAGACCCAGTACTTC
abundance: .; d_gene: TRBD1; j_gene: TRBJ2-1; v_gene: TRBV9; CDR3aa: CASSVGTGSNEQFF; CDR3nt: TGTGCCAGCAGCGTGGGGACAGGGTCGAATGAGCAGTTCTTC
abundance: .; d_gene: .; j_gene: TRBJ1-1; v_gene: TRBV5-1; CDR3aa: CASSFAPGQNTEAFF; CDR3nt: TGCGCCAGCAGCTTCGCCCCGGGACAGAACACTGAAGCTTTCTTT
abundance: .; d_gene: .; j_gene: TRBJ1-6; v_gene: TRBV4-1; CDR3aa: CASSQVGWTEDNSPLHF; CDR3nt: TGCGCCAGCAGCCAAGTCGGGTGGACAGAGGATAATTCACCCCTCCACTTT
abundance: once; d_gene: .; j_gene: TRBJ2-3; v_gene: TRBV12-2; CDR3aa: CASRLLPLAGDRTDTQYF; CDR3nt: TGTGCAAGTCGCCTGCTCCCCCTAGCGGGAGATCGGACAGATACGCAGTATTTT
abundance: .; d_gene: .; j_gene: TRBJ2-3; v_gene: TRBV11-1; CDR3aa: CASRADSTDTQYF; CDR3nt: TGTGCCAGCCGAGCGGATAGCACAGATACGCAGTATTTT
abundance: .; d_gene: TRBD2; j_gene: TRBJ2-3; v_gene: TRBV28; CDR3aa: CASSSGLAGFLTDTQYF; CDR3nt: TGTGCCAGCAGTTCGGGACTAGCGGGATTCCTCACAGATACGCAGTATTTT
abundance: .; d_gene: TRBD2; j_gene: TRBJ2-3; v_gene: TRBV11-3; CDR3aa: CASSLGTSGTTDTQYF; CDR3nt: TGTGCCAGCAGCTTGGGGACTAGCGGAACCACAGATACGCAGTATTTT
abundance: .; d_gene: .; j_gene: TRBJ1-6; v_gene: TRBV19; CDR3aa: CASSRLSSPLHF; CDR3nt: TGTGCCAGTAGTCGACTGAGTTCACCCCTCCACTTT
abundance: few; d_gene: TRBD1; j_gene: TRBJ1-2; v_gene: TRBV28; CDR3aa: CASINSGGLNYGYTF; CDR3nt: TGTGCCAGCATCAATTCAGGGGGGCTTAACTATGGCTACACCTTC
abundance: .; d_gene: TRBD1; j_gene: TRBJ1-2; v_gene: TRBV18; CDR3aa: CASSLDRVDGYTF; CDR3nt: TGTGCCAGCTCACTTGACAGGGTAGATGGCTACACCTTC
abundance: .; d_gene: TRBD2; j_gene: TRBJ2-7; v_gene: TRBV15; CDR3aa: CATSREGLAGGYEQYF; CDR3nt: TGTGCCACCAGCAGAGAGGGACTAGCGGGAGGCTACGAGCAGTACTTC
abundance: .; d_gene: .; j_gene: TRBJ2-2; v_gene: TRBV3-1/TRBV3-2; CDR3aa: CASSHTAPNGELFF; CDR3nt: TGTGCCAGCAGCCACACAGCTCCAAACGGGGAGCTGTTTTTT
abundance: .; d_gene: TRBD1; j_gene: TRBJ1-2; v_gene: TRBV30; CDR3aa: CAWSTPGGYYGYTF; CDR3nt: TGTGCCTGGAGTACCCCAGGGGGCTACTATGGCTACACCTTC
abundance: .; d_gene: TRBD2; j_gene: TRBJ2-5; v_gene: TRBV30; CDR3aa: CAWDGGLETQYF; CDR3nt: TGTGCCTGGGACGGGGGGTTGGAGACCCAGTACTTC
abundance: .; d_gene: TRBD2; j_gene: TRBJ2-2; v_gene: TRBV19; CDR3aa: CASSIDRRLAGGPISGELFF; CDR3nt: TGTGCCAGTAGTATAGATCGGCGACTAGCGGGAGGCCCCATTTCCGGGGAGCTGTTTTTT
abundance: .; d_gene: .; j_gene: TRBJ2-1; v_gene: TRBV29-1; CDR3aa: CSVQGFREQFF; CDR3nt: TGCAGTGTACAGGGTTTTAGAGAGCAGTTCTTC
abundance: once; d_gene: .; j_gene: TRBJ1-3; v_gene: TRBV19; CDR3aa: CASSILSGNTIYF; CDR3nt: TGTGCCAGTAGTATTCTCTCTGGAAACACCATATATTTT
abundance: .; d_gene: .; j_gene: TRBJ2-5; v_gene: TRBV15; CDR3aa: CATSRDQGIQETQYF; CDR3nt: TGTGCCACCAGCAGAGATCAGGGAATCCAAGAGACCCAGTACTTC